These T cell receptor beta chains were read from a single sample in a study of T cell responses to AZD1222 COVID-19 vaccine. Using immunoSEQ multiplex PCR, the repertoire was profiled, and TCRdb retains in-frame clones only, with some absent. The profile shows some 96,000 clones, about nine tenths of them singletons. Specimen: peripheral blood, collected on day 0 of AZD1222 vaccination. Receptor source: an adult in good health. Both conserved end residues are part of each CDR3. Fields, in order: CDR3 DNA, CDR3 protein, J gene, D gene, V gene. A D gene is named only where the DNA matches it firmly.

CDR3 DNA: TGCGCCAGCAGCTTGTATGGGACAGGGAACAATGAGCAGTTCTTC
CDR3 protein: CASSLYGTGNNEQFF
J gene: TRBJ2-1
D gene: TRBD1
V gene: TRBV5-1

CDR3 DNA: TGTGCCAGCTCACCGGGGACAGAATTTTACGAGCAGTACTTC
CDR3 protein: CASSPGTEFYEQYF
J gene: TRBJ2-7
D gene: TRBD1
V gene: TRBV18

CDR3 DNA: TGTGCCAGCAGTTCAGGGTTAAGTTTAGGTGACTATGGCTACACCTTC
CDR3 protein: CASSSGLSLGDYGYTF
J gene: TRBJ1-2
D gene: -
V gene: TRBV6-5

CDR3 DNA: TGCGCCAGCAGCCAAGAAGTAGGCGGATCCCCCTCTGGAAACACCATATATTTT
CDR3 protein: CASSQEVGGSPSGNTIYF
J gene: TRBJ1-3
D gene: -
V gene: TRBV4-3

CDR3 DNA: TGCGCCAGCACCCAGGAGGGGACAGGACCCTCTAACTATGGCTACACCTTC
CDR3 protein: CASTQEGTGPSNYGYTF
J gene: TRBJ1-2
D gene: TRBD1
V gene: TRBV5-1

CDR3 DNA: TGTGCCAGCAGGGGCGGACTAGCGAGTACCAATGAGCAGTTCTTC
CDR3 protein: CASRGGLASTNEQFF
J gene: TRBJ2-1
D gene: TRBD2
V gene: TRBV6-5

CDR3 DNA: TGTGCCAGCAGGGGGGATGCGAGCTATGGCTACACCTTC
CDR3 protein: CASRGDASYGYTF
J gene: TRBJ1-2
D gene: -
V gene: TRBV12-3/TRBV12-4

CDR3 DNA: TGTGCCAGCAGCCATACTACAGGCAACGGGGACTATGGCTACACCTTC
CDR3 protein: CASSHTTGNGDYGYTF
J gene: TRBJ1-2
D gene: -
V gene: TRBV7-9

CDR3 DNA: TGCGCCAGCAGCTTGCCCGAACGTGGGATCCACGAGCAGTACTTC
CDR3 protein: CASSLPERGIHEQYF
J gene: TRBJ2-7
D gene: -
V gene: TRBV5-1

CDR3 DNA: TGTGCCAGCGTGCCCCGGTTGGATACCGGCTACACCTTC
CDR3 protein: CASVPRLDTGYTF
J gene: TRBJ1-2
D gene: -
V gene: TRBV5-6

CDR3 DNA: TGTGCCAGCTCAACGGGGTTGGGGCTGAGGGGCTACACCTTC
CDR3 protein: CASSTGLGLRGYTF
J gene: TRBJ1-2
D gene: -
V gene: TRBV7-9

CDR3 DNA: TGTGCCAGCAGCTCGGAGGGAGAAGAAAAACTGTTTTTT
CDR3 protein: CASSSEGEEKLFF
J gene: TRBJ1-4
D gene: -
V gene: TRBV7-9

CDR3 DNA: TGTGCCAGCAGCTTAGATCGATATCCCCGACTAGCGGTCTCCTACAATGAGCAGTTCTTC
CDR3 protein: CASSLDRYPRLAVSYNEQFF
J gene: TRBJ2-1
D gene: TRBD2
V gene: TRBV7-8

CDR3 DNA: TGCGCCAGCGGGACAGGGACGATTGAGCCCCAGCATTTT
CDR3 protein: CASGTGTIEPQHF
J gene: TRBJ1-5
D gene: TRBD1
V gene: TRBV4-1

CDR3 DNA: TGTGCCAGCAGCTCCCCACTCGAGACAGATGGCTACACCTTC
CDR3 protein: CASSSPLETDGYTF
J gene: TRBJ1-2
D gene: -
V gene: TRBV7-2

CDR3 DNA: TGTGCCAGCAGCTTACGCGGGGTTATCACAGATACGCAGTATTTT
CDR3 protein: CASSLRGVITDTQYF
J gene: TRBJ2-3
D gene: -
V gene: TRBV7-8

CDR3 DNA: TGTGCCAGCAGTCCGGACATCTACGAGCAGTACTTC
CDR3 protein: CASSPDIYEQYF
J gene: TRBJ2-7
D gene: -
V gene: TRBV2

CDR3 DNA: TGTGCCAGCAGTTACTCGCCGACTAGCACCGATACGCAGTATTTT
CDR3 protein: CASSYSPTSTDTQYF
J gene: TRBJ2-3
D gene: TRBD2
V gene: TRBV6-5

CDR3 DNA: TGTGCCAGCAGTGAAGACGCTAACAATGAGCAGTTCTTC
CDR3 protein: CASSEDANNEQFF
J gene: TRBJ2-1
D gene: -
V gene: TRBV6-1

CDR3 DNA: TGCGCCAGCAGCCAAGATTCGGTTAGTGGCGGGGGGGCCTACGAGCAGTACTTC
CDR3 protein: CASSQDSVSGGGAYEQYF
J gene: TRBJ2-7
D gene: TRBD2
V gene: TRBV4-3

CDR3 DNA: TGTGCCAGTAGTAGGGGGGATTCAAATGAAAAACTGTTTTTT
CDR3 protein: CASSRGDSNEKLFF
J gene: TRBJ1-4
D gene: -
V gene: TRBV19

CDR3 DNA: TGTGCCAGTAGGACTCAGGGACAGGCCTATAATTCACCCCTCCACTTT
CDR3 protein: CASRTQGQAYNSPLHF
J gene: TRBJ1-6
D gene: TRBD1
V gene: TRBV19

CDR3 DNA: TGCAGTGCTAGTGGGTTTGCAGGGTGGTACGAGCAGTACTTC
CDR3 protein: CSASGFAGWYEQYF
J gene: TRBJ2-7
D gene: -
V gene: TRBV20-1

CDR3 DNA: TGCGCCAGCAGCCAAGACTGGACAGTCAATCAGCCCCAGCATTTT
CDR3 protein: CASSQDWTVNQPQHF
J gene: TRBJ1-5
D gene: -
V gene: TRBV4-1

CDR3 DNA: TGTGCCAGCAGCGTAAGAGGGGACAGGGACACTGAAGCTTTCTTT
CDR3 protein: CASSVRGDRDTEAFF
J gene: TRBJ1-1
D gene: TRBD1
V gene: TRBV9

CDR3 DNA: TGTGCCAGCTCACCCGAGGGACAGGGGAGCACAGATACGCAGTATTTT
CDR3 protein: CASSPEGQGSTDTQYF
J gene: TRBJ2-3
D gene: TRBD1
V gene: TRBV18

CDR3 DNA: TGTGCCAGCAGCCAAGAGCTAGCGGGGGGCAAGGAGACCCAGTACTTC
CDR3 protein: CASSQELAGGKETQYF
J gene: TRBJ2-5
D gene: TRBD2
V gene: TRBV14

CDR3 DNA: TGTGCCAGCAGCTTGATGGGAGGAAACACCATATATTTT
CDR3 protein: CASSLMGGNTIYF
J gene: TRBJ1-3
D gene: -
V gene: TRBV5-5

CDR3 DNA: TGTGCCAGCAGCCTCCGACAGGACTATGGCTACACCTTC
CDR3 protein: CASSLRQDYGYTF
J gene: TRBJ1-2
D gene: -
V gene: TRBV5-6

CDR3 DNA: TGTGCCAGCAGTTACTTTTACAGGGGAACTGAAGCTTTCTTT
CDR3 protein: CASSYFYRGTEAFF
J gene: TRBJ1-1
D gene: TRBD1
V gene: TRBV6-5

CDR3 DNA: TGTGCCAGCAGCTTAGGAGCCTACGAGCAGTACTTC
CDR3 protein: CASSLGAYEQYF
J gene: TRBJ2-7
D gene: -
V gene: TRBV7-2

CDR3 DNA: TGCGCCAGCAGCCAAGAGCCGGTGGGCAATCAGCCCCAGCATTTT
CDR3 protein: CASSQEPVGNQPQHF
J gene: TRBJ1-5
D gene: -
V gene: TRBV4-1

CDR3 DNA: TGTGCCTGGAGTGTTTCGACCACTCTCGCGGCGGGTGAGCAGTTCTTC
CDR3 protein: CAWSVSTTLAAGEQFF
J gene: TRBJ2-1
D gene: -
V gene: TRBV30

CDR3 DNA: TGTGCCAGCAGTTACGGGACAGGGCTCTCTGGAAACACCATATATTTT
CDR3 protein: CASSYGTGLSGNTIYF
J gene: TRBJ1-3
D gene: TRBD1
V gene: TRBV6-6

CDR3 DNA: TGCGCCAGCAGCCAAGAAGAGAAGCATAGACAGGGCCAGGGGGCTTCCTACAATGAGCAGTTCTTC
CDR3 protein: CASSQEEKHRQGQGASYNEQFF
J gene: TRBJ2-1
D gene: TRBD1
V gene: TRBV4-1

CDR3 DNA: TGTGCCAGTGACGAGACAGGGGAAGGACAGCCCCAGCATTTT
CDR3 protein: CASDETGEGQPQHF
J gene: TRBJ1-5
D gene: TRBD1
V gene: TRBV9